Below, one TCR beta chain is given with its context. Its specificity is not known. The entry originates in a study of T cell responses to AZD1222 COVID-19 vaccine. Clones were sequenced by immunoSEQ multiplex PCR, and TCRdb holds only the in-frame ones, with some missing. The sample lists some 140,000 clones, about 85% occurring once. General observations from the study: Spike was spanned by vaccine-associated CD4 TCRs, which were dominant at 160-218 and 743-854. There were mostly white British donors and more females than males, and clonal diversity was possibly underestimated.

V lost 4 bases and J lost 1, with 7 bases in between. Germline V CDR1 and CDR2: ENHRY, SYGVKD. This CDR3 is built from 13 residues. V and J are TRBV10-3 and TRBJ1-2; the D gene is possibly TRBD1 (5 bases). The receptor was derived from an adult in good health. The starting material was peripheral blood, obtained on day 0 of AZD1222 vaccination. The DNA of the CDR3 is TGTGCCATCAGTGCCAGGGTTAACTATGGCTACACCTTC. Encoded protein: CAISARVNYGYTF.